Given below is one T cell receptor beta chain in context. Its specificity is not known. The germline CDR1 and CDR2 sequences are SGHTS and YDEGEE. Trimming cost V 2 bases and J 0 bases, with 10 bases left between them. The CDR3 is 15 residues long. This sample was included in a study of T cells in Graves' hyperthyroidism and ophthalmopathy. RNA transcripts served as the template for amplifying TCR beta CDR3 regions. Researchers ran a first-round RT-PCR on the TCR CDR3 using the HTBI primer set. TCRdb analysed the multiplex PCR reads with MiXCR anew, one entry per CDR3 protein. The sample has under 400,000 distinct CDR3 sequences, approximately 16% seen once. Ophthalmopathy cases scored 3 or more on the Clinical Activity Score and 4 or more on NOSPECS grade, with duration below 3 months. Diagnosis relied on clinical symptoms, serum thyroxine and TRAb, thyroid ultrasound and orbital computed tomography. Fresh peripheral blood, 9.5 to 10 ml of it, supplied the PBMCs.

Study-level findings and limits: Patients with ophthalmopathy were separated from those with stable hyperthyroidism by a 13 V-J model.

This receptor was obtained from a woman aged 55-70 years with Graves' ophthalmopathy. This chain links TRBV5-8 with TRBJ2-3; a possible D gene is TRBD2 (5 bases). The material sequenced was blood. CDR3 sequence (DNA): TGTGCCAGCAGCTTCGGCGGGCTTAGCACAGATACGCAGTATTTT. Translation: CASSFGGLSTDTQYF.